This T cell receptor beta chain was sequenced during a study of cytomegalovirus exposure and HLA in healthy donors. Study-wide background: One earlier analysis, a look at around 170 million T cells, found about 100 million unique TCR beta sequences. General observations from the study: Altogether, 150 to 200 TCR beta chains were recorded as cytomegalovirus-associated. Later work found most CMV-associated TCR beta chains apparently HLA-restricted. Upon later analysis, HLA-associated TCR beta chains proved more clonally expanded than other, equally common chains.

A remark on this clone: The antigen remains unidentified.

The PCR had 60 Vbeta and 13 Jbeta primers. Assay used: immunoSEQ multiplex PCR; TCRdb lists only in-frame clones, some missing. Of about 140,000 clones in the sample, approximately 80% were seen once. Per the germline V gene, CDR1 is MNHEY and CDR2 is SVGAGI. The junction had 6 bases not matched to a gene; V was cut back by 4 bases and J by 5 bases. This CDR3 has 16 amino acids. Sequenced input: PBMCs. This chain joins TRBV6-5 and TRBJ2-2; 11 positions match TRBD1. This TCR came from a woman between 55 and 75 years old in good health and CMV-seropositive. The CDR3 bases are TGTGCCAGCAGTTCCGGGACAGGGGGTTTGACCGGGGAGCTGTTTTTT. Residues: CASSSGTGGLTGELFF.